The T cell receptor beta chain under discussion was sequenced for a study of cytomegalovirus exposure and HLA in healthy donors. Findings and caveats of the study: In the 120 validation repertoires, more than 85% of cluster scores exceeded 0, per a later analysis.

About this clone: Its antigen is as yet unknown.

The method was immunoSEQ multiplex PCR; TCRdb's version includes in-frame clones alone and lacks a portion of them. Counted here are about 240,000 clones, approximately 83% occurring once; the ten biggest clones make up roughly 1.2%. Trimming stripped 6 bases from V and 6 bases from J, with 21 bases between. There are 16 residues in the CDR3. From germline, CDR1 is SGHRS and CDR2 YFSETQ. This receptor was identified in a woman aged 25 to 39 in good health and CMV-seropositive. Sequencing was carried out using PBMCs. The chain links TRBV5-1 to TRBJ2-2; D gene ambiguous. The CDR3 loop reads CASTPITDLGAGELFF. Written as DNA, the CDR3 is TGCGCCAGCACTCCTATTACGGATCTGGGCGCCGGGGAGCTGTTTTTT.